A selection of T cell receptor beta chains follows, all from one sample in a study of blood T cell repertoires in COVID-19. TCRdb keeps only in-frame clones here, not all; method: immunoSEQ multiplex PCR. Of fewer than 300,000 clones detected, approximately 92% appear once; the ten largest clones hold approximately 1.2%. Sequencing input: PBMCs or T cells enriched from blood (not recorded which). The receptors derive from a woman under 40 who had recovered from COVID-19. Each CDR3 is given with its conserved first and last residue. D genes are given only for firm matches.

J gene	D gene	V gene	CDR3 DNA	CDR3 protein
TRBJ2-1	TRBD2	TRBV19	TGTGCCAGTAGAGCCCCGGGACTAGCGGGAGTCAATGAGCAGTTCTTC	CASRAPGLAGVNEQFF
TRBJ2-2	NA	TRBV3-1/TRBV3-2	TGTGCCAGCAGCCGAGCCCTACAGGGAGCGAACACCGGGGAGCTGTTTTTT	CASSRALQGANTGELFF
TRBJ1-1	NA	TRBV5-4	TGTGCCAGCAGCTTGGGGCAGGTGCCGAACACTGAAGCTTTCTTT	CASSLGQVPNTEAFF
TRBJ2-1	NA	TRBV24-1	TGTGCCACCAGTGATTCATCCGTTTGGACAAATGAGCAGTTCTTC	CATSDSSVWTNEQFF
TRBJ1-1	NA	TRBV18	TGTGCCAGCTCACAGGGACAGAACACTGAAGCTTTCTTT	CASSQGQNTEAFF
TRBJ2-7	NA	TRBV2	TGTGCCAGCAGTGAAGGAAGGAGACGGGACACCCCTTACTTC	CASSEGRRRDTPYF
TRBJ1-3	NA	TRBV28	TGTGCCAGCAGTACTCAGGGTGGGGATGGAAACACCATATATTTT	CASSTQGGDGNTIYF
TRBJ1-2	TRBD1	TRBV7-9	TGTGCCAGCAGCTTAGCGGACAGGGCACACTATGGCTACACCTTC	CASSLADRAHYGYTF
TRBJ2-3	TRBD2	TRBV9	TGTGCCAGCAGCCCTAGTACAGCCGGGAGGGGCCGACCAAATACGCAGTATTTT	CASSPSTAGRGRPNTQYF
TRBJ2-1	TRBD2	TRBV27	TGTGCCAGCATAACACTAGCGGGAGATGAGCAGTTCTTC	CASITLAGDEQFF
TRBJ1-2	NA	TRBV6-6	TGTGCCAGCAGTTACTCTCAACACAAAACCCTCTATGGCTACACCTTC	CASSYSQHKTLYGYTF
TRBJ2-5	TRBD2	TRBV9	TGTGCCAGCAGCGCGAGTAGCGGGAGAGGGGAGACCCAGTACTTC	CASSASSGRGETQYF
TRBJ1-6	TRBD1	TRBV6-5	TGTGCCAGCACTCACCTAGGGACAGGGTCTTCACCCCTCCACTTT	CASTHLGTGSSPLHF
TRBJ1-5	TRBD1	TRBV5-8	TGTGCCAGCAGCTTCTGGGACAGGGGTGGGCAGCCCCAGCATTTT	CASSFWDRGGQPQHF